This entry lists 17 T cell receptor beta chains sequenced from one sample in a study of T cell responses to AZD1222 COVID-19 vaccine. Repertoires were generated with immunoSEQ multiplex PCR, while TCRdb's copy carries only in-frame clones and drops some. The table includes tens of thousands of clones, about 80% detected once. This sample comprised peripheral blood, obtained on day 0 of AZD1222 vaccination. These receptors all stem from an adult in good health.

This clone was counted a few times. V usage is TRBV19 and J usage is TRBJ2-2; D is ambiguous. Trimming pared 7 bases from V and 0 bases from J, leaving 21 bases between. The CDR3 has 18 amino acids. CDR1 LNHDA and CDR2 SQIVND come from the germline V gene (reference sequence). The CDR3 spells CASMDGFNRKSNTGELFF. In DNA form, the CDR3 reads TGTGCCAGTATGGACGGTTTTAATCGGAAATCGAACACCGGGGAGCTGTTTTTT.

J is TRBJ1-5 and V is TRBV19; D is unresolved. The germline gives CDR1 LNHDA, CDR2 SQIVND (reference sequence). The CDR3 spans 13 residues. Trimming stripped 3 bases from V and 6 bases from J, with 9 bases between. CDR3 region: CASSIQLSQPQHF. CDR3 in DNA: TGTGCCAGTAGTATCCAGCTGTCTCAGCCCCAGCATTTT.

The chain employs TRBV7-8 and TRBJ2-2; TRBD1 matches 8 bases. The trim removed 4 bases at V and 5 bases at J, leaving 9 bases unmatched. The CDR3 is 16 amino acids. Germline CDR1 is SGHVS and CDR2 is FQNEAQ. The CDR3, as DNA: TGTGCCAGCAGCTATCGGGGGACAGGAGGGACCGGGGAGCTGTTTTTT. This codes for CASSYRGTGGTGELFF.

The genes are TRBV19 and TRBJ1-2, with a weak D call TRBD1 (5 bases). The CDR3 totals 14 residues. Germline V gene lookup returns CDR1 LNHDA and CDR2 SQIVND (reference sequence). Deletions cut 8 bases from V and 5 bases from J, with 18 bases between. Here the CDR3 reads CASSRLGGGYGYTF. CDR3 sequence (DNA): TGTGCCAGTTCTCGCCTTGGGGGTGGGTATGGCTACACCTTC. The variable domain in full, completed from reference TRBV19 and TRBJ1-2, reads DGGITQSPKYLFRKEGQNVTLSCEQNLNHDAMYWYRQDPGQGLRLIYYSQIVNDFQKGDIAEGYSVSREKKESFPLTVTSAQKNPTAFYLCASSRLGGGYGYTFGSGTRLTVV.

This chain uses TRBV5-1 with TRBJ1-5; 12 bases map to TRBD1. This CDR3 comprises 16 residues. Looked up from germline, CDR1 is SGHRS and CDR2 is YFSETQ. The trim removed 4 bases at V and 2 bases at J, leaving 4 bases unmatched. The CDR3 nucleotides read TGCGCCAGCAGCCTAGGGACAGGGGGCCGCAATCAGCCCCAGCATTTT. Protein: CASSLGTGGRNQPQHF. Supplemented by reference TRBV5-1 and TRBJ1-5, the full variable domain reads KAGVTQTPRYLIKTRGQQVTLSCSPISGHRSVSWYQQTPGQGLQFLFEYFSETQRNKGNFPGRFSGRQFSNSRSEMNVSTLELGDSALYLCASSLGTGGRNQPQHFGDGTRLSIL.

The chain links TRBV6-5 to TRBJ1-1; D gene uncertain. The CDR3 totals 14 residues. CDR1 MNHEY and CDR2 SVGAGI come from the germline V gene. V was cut by 2 bases and J by 3 bases, with 10 bases left in between. The CDR3 here is CASSYLGRDTEAFF. The DNA for the CDR3 is TGTGCCAGCAGTTACCTTGGACGAGACACTGAAGCTTTCTTT.

The V gene is TRBV7-3, the J gene TRBJ2-2; the D is unclear. The CDR3 totals 13 residues. Looked up from germline, CDR1 is SGHTA and CDR2 is FQGTGA. V lost 2 bases and J 5 bases, leaving 6 bases between the germline ends. CDR3 DNA: TGTGCCAGCAGCTTACAAGGGACCGGGGAGCTGTTTTTT. As protein: CASSLQGTGELFF.

The sample holds one count of this clone. Here the CDR3 reads CASSPRLAGGLYNEQFF. The CDR3 coding sequence is TGTGCCAGCAGCCCCAGACTAGCGGGGGGCCTCTACAATGAGCAGTTCTTC. This chain joins TRBV7-2 and TRBJ2-1, with 13 nucleotides matching TRBD2. Germline CDR1 reads SGHTA; CDR2 reads FQGNSA. After removal of 5 bases from V and 3 bases from J, the junction contained 7 bases not matched to a gene. The CDR3 contains 17 residues.

The gene calls are TRBV5-4 and TRBJ2-7; 10 nucleotides line up with TRBD2. The CDR3 is 15 amino acids. Germline assignment: CDR1 SGHNT and CDR2 YYREEE (reference sequence). V lost 2 bases, J lost 4 bases, and 6 bases stayed unmatched. The CDR3 sequence is CASSFRAGGRYEQYF. The CDR3 coding sequence is TGTGCCAGCAGCTTTCGAGCGGGGGGGCGGTACGAGCAGTACTTC.

The J gene is TRBJ2-7, the V gene TRBV7-8; D gene ambiguous. The V gene lost 3 bases and the J gene lost 7 bases, with 19 bases spanning the gap. This CDR3 has 15 amino acids. The germline gives CDR1 SGHVS, CDR2 FQNEAQ. In DNA, the CDR3 is TGTGCCAGCAGCTTCGGCAGCTTATTAACTGGTGAGCAGTACTTC. Residues: CASSFGSLLTGEQYF. Supplemented by reference TRBV7-8 and TRBJ2-7, the full variable domain reads GAGVSQSPRYKVAKRGQDVALRCDPISGHVSLFWYQQALGQGPEFLTYFQNEAQLDKSGLPSDRFFAERPEGSVSTLKIQRTQQEDSAVYLCASSFGSLLTGEQYFGPGTRLTVT.

This clone was recorded a few times. The chain recombines TRBV5-1 with TRBJ1-1, with a tentative D call TRBD1 (5 bases). Trimming removed 0 bases from V and 5 bases from J, with 8 bases in between. CDR1 and CDR2 (germline): SGHRS, YFSETQ. The CDR3 sequence is 13 residues long. In DNA form, the CDR3 reads TGCGCCAGCAGCTTGGCCCAGGGTACTGAAGCTTTCTTT. It yields the protein CASSLAQGTEAFF.

This chain connects TRBV4-1 to TRBJ2-1, with no clear D. Per germline, CDR1 MGHRA and CDR2 YSYEKL. V dropped 1 base and J dropped 10 bases, with 11 bases sitting between them. CDR3 length: 13 residues. The CDR3 loop reads CASSQVHLEEQFF. The CDR3 region has the DNA TGCGCCAGCAGCCAAGTTCACTTGGAGGAGCAGTTCTTC.

V usage is TRBV4-1 and J usage is TRBJ1-2; TRBD1 matches at 10 bases. CDR3 length: 16 amino acids. Per the germline V gene, CDR1 is MGHRA and CDR2 is YSYEKL. With 4 bases clipped from V and 4 bases from J, the junction kept 9 bases outside the gene matches. CDR3 nucleotides: TGCGCCAGCAGCCTTCGACCGGGACAGGGGATCTATGGCTACACCTTC. Its protein product is CASSLRPGQGIYGYTF.

The chain uses TRBV3-1 (or the pseudogene TRBV3-2) and TRBJ2-4, with D perhaps matching TRBD1 or TRBD2 (6 bases each). Germline lookup yields CDR1 LGHDT and CDR2 YNNKEL (reference sequence). V lost 1 base and J lost 1, with 8 bases in between. The length of the CDR3 is 15 residues. CDR3 amino acids: CASSQGGGAKNIQYF. The CDR3 DNA reads TGTGCCAGCAGCCAAGGAGGGGGGGCCAAAAACATTCAGTACTTC.

V usage is TRBV28 and J usage is TRBJ2-3; tentatively, D is TRBD2 (5 bases). The CDR3 extends over 15 amino acids. Germline loops: CDR1 MDHEN, CDR2 SYDVKM. V was cut by 4 bases and J by 7 bases, with 18 bases left in between. CDR3 loop: CASSSKRSFSYTQYF. DNA of the CDR3: TGTGCCAGCAGTTCTAAGCGGAGTTTCTCATATACGCAGTATTTT.

The chain employs TRBV11-2 and TRBJ1-2, with D maybe TRBD1 (6 bases). The CDR3 runs to 15 residues. CDR1 is SGHAT, CDR2 FQNNGV, per germline. Trimming removed 0 bases from V and 2 bases from J, with 10 bases in between. The CDR3: CASSLDRQGNYGYTF. The DNA of the CDR3 is TGTGCCAGCAGCTTAGATCGGCAGGGGAACTATGGCTACACCTTC.

V usage is TRBV6-5 and J usage is TRBJ2-5; 7 bases match TRBD1. V lost 8 bases and J lost 9; bases outside the gene matches: 15. The CDR3 length is 14 residues. Germline assignment: CDR1 MNHEY and CDR2 SVGAGI. CDR3 region: CASESVARGTPQYF. The CDR3 DNA reads TGTGCCAGCGAGAGTGTAGCCAGGGGGACCCCCCAGTACTTC.